The 24 T cell receptor beta chains below were found in one sample sequenced in a study of chemoradiotherapy in HPV16-positive cancers. The table came from immunoSEQ multiplex PCR; TCRdb's copy has only in-frame clones and leaves some out. The table has roughly 500 clones, more than 80% seen once. The starting material was tumor tissue, obtained from a patient who underwent chemoradiotherapy. These receptors were obtained from a human donor with HPV-associated anogenital cancer.

The chain has TRBV29-1 and TRBJ1-2, with unresolved D. The germline V and J ends were trimmed by 2 bases and 9 bases, with 10 bases remaining between them. Per germline, CDR1 SQVTM and CDR2 ANQGSEA. This CDR3 spans 11 amino acids. This CDR3 reads CSVESQARYTF. DNA of the CDR3: TGCAGCGTTGAATCGCAGGCCCGCTACACCTTC.

The rearrangement uses TRBV19 and TRBJ2-3, with no clear D. V was trimmed by 3 bases and J by 6 bases, leaving 10 bases between them. Germline CDR1 LNHDA, CDR2 SQIVND (reference sequence). The CDR3 is 13 residues long. Here the CDR3 reads CASSIPPADTQYF. CDR3 DNA: TGTGCCAGTAGTATCCCTCCAGCGGATACGCAGTATTTT.

In nucleotides, the CDR3 is TGCGCCAGCAGCTCACAGGGGAGCTCTGGAAACACCATATATTTT. This gives the protein CASSSQGSSGNTIYF. The V gene is TRBV4-3, the J gene TRBJ1-3; TRBD1 agrees at 7 bases. The CDR3 totals 15 residues. CDR1 is LGHNA and CDR2 is YSLEER in the germline V gene. V shed 5 bases and J 0 bases; nucleotides not matched to a gene: 4.

The CDR3 region has the DNA TGTGCCAGCAGCTTGGGAGCCCCATCGATATATGGCTACACCTTC. The encoded protein is CASSLGAPSIYGYTF. The gene calls are TRBV5-6 and TRBJ1-2; D is undetermined. Trimming shortened V by 0 bases and J by 5 bases, and 14 bases separated the two germline ends. The CDR3 loop spans 15 amino acids. Germline V gene lookup returns CDR1 SGHDT and CDR2 YYEEEE.

The CDR3 loop is CASSPIGRGDTEAFF. DNA for the CDR3: TGTGCCAGCAGCCCAATCGGGAGGGGGGACACTGAAGCTTTCTTT. The rearrangement uses TRBV13 and TRBJ1-1, with D maybe TRBD1 (6 bases). This CDR3 spans 15 amino acids. V was pared by 5 bases and J by 3 bases, with 16 bases between. Germline CDR1 and CDR2: PRHDT and FYEKMQ (reference sequence). Complete variable domain (other parts from reference TRBV13 and TRBJ1-1): AAGVIQSPRHLIKEKRETATLKCYPIPRHDTVYWYQQGPGQDPQFLISFYEKMQSDKGSIPDRFSAQQFSDYHSELNMSSLELGDSALYFCASSPIGRGDTEAFFGQGTRLTVV.

The rearrangement joins TRBV7-9 to TRBJ1-5; unclear D gene. Germline CDR1 is SEHNR and CDR2 is FQNEAQ (reference sequence). This CDR3 has 13 residues. V was pared by 4 bases and J by 2 bases, with 6 bases between. The CDR3 spells CASSYPGNQPQHF. CDR3 in DNA: TGTGCCAGCAGCTATCCGGGCAATCAGCCCCAGCATTTT.

The chain recombines TRBV6-5 with TRBJ2-7; D is possibly TRBD1 or TRBD2 (5 bases each). Germline values: CDR1 MNHEY, CDR2 SVGAGI. The V end lost 8 bases, the J end lost 3 bases, and 14 bases lay between the germline ends. The CDR3 extends over 13 amino acids. CDR3 residues: CASSQGRNYEQYF. The CDR3 coding sequence is TGTGCCAGCTCGCAGGGACGAAACTACGAGCAGTACTTC.

The CDR3 sequence: CASSFDSGSPLHF. The DNA of the CDR3 is TGTGCCAGCAGCTTTGACAGTGGATCACCCCTCCACTTT. This chain uses TRBV7-2 with TRBJ1-6, with a possible D match to TRBD1 (5 bases). V lost 3 bases and J lost 10, with 10 bases in between. In germline, CDR1 is SGHTA, CDR2 FQGNSA. The CDR3 is 13 amino acids.

The rearrangement uses TRBV4-3 and TRBJ1-3; TRBD1 is a possible D gene (5 bases). Trimming shortened V by 4 bases and J by 2 bases, and 12 bases separated the two germline ends. Germline lookup yields CDR1 LGHNA and CDR2 YSLEER. The CDR3 is made up of 15 amino acids. The CDR3 loop reads CASSPQTGAGNTIYF. The CDR3 bases are TGCGCCAGCAGCCCCCAAACGGGGGCTGGAAACACCATATATTTT.

The chain uses TRBV7-3 and TRBJ1-2; possibly TRBD1 for D (5 bases). There are 14 residues in the CDR3. Deletions cut 6 bases from V and 9 bases from J, with 20 bases between. From germline, CDR1 is SGHTA and CDR2 FQGTGA. In DNA form, the CDR3 reads TGTGCCAGCAGAGACCCAGGGCTTTTCGAGAGCTACACCTTC. It codes for CASRDPGLFESYTF.

The V and J genes are TRBV7-9 and TRBJ2-7, with 12 bases matching TRBD1. Per germline, CDR1 SEHNR and CDR2 FQNEAQ (reference sequence). The CDR3 sequence is 16 residues long. After removal of 1 base from V and 6 bases from J, the junction contained 7 bases not matched to a gene. The DNA of the CDR3 is TGTGCCAGCAGCTTAGGACCGGGACAGGGGGCCCTCGAGCAGTACTTC. This codes for CASSLGPGQGALEQYF. Variable domain in full (rest from reference TRBV7-9 and TRBJ2-7): DTGVSQNPRHKITKRGQNVTFRCDPISEHNRLYWYRQTLGQGPEFLTYFQNEAQLEKSRLLSDRFSAERPKGSFSTLEIQRTEQGDSAMYLCASSLGPGQGALEQYFGPGTRLTVT.

DNA of the CDR3: TGTGCCAGCAGTCCCGACCTCCTGAACACTGAAGCTTTCTTT. It codes for CASSPDLLNTEAFF. This chain joins TRBV2 and TRBJ1-1; D gene uncertain. V lost 5 bases to trimming and J lost 0 bases, with 10 bases between them. The germline V gene has CDR1 SNHLY and CDR2 FYNNEI. The CDR3 has 14 amino acids.

V usage is TRBV11-2 and J usage is TRBJ2-7, with D perhaps matching TRBD1 (5 bases). V lost 2 bases and J lost 1, with 6 bases in between. The CDR3 length is 13 residues. Germline CDR1 is SGHAT and CDR2 is FQNNGV. The CDR3 bases are TGTGCCAGCAGCTTACAGGGTTCCTACGAGCAGTACTTC. Translation: CASSLQGSYEQYF.

This chain connects TRBV4-3 to TRBJ2-7, with 9 bases matching TRBD2. Germline lookup yields CDR1 LGHNA and CDR2 YSLEER. V lost 4 bases, J lost 4 bases, and 8 bases stayed unmatched. There are 15 residues in the CDR3. The CDR3 region is CASSPHSGGAYEQYF. In nucleotides, the CDR3 is TGCGCCAGCAGCCCCCATAGCGGGGGAGCTTACGAGCAGTACTTC.

V is TRBV28 and J is TRBJ2-3; D might be TRBD1 (6 bases). Trimming removed 3 bases from V and 3 bases from J, with 16 bases in between. Germline V CDR1 and CDR2: MDHEN, SYDVKM. There are 16 residues in the CDR3. The CDR3 is CASSLFGTLLTDTQYF. CDR3 bases: TGTGCCAGCAGTTTGTTCGGGACACTATTAACAGATACGCAGTATTTT.

This chain uses TRBV11-3 with TRBJ1-3, with TRBD1 as a possible D gene (5 bases). The V gene's germline CDR1 is SGHNT and CDR2 YENEEA. CDR3 length: 16 amino acids. The V gene lost 5 bases and the J gene lost 1 base, with 15 bases spanning the gap. The CDR3 is CASSPHGGNSGNTIYF. The CDR3 bases are TGTGCCAGCAGCCCTCACGGGGGAAATTCTGGAAACACCATATATTTT.

This chain joins TRBV19 and TRBJ2-2, with 8 bases lining up with TRBD1. This CDR3 is 17 amino acids long. Per the germline V gene, CDR1 is LNHDA and CDR2 is SQIVND (reference sequence). With V trimmed by 5 bases and J by 5 bases, 13 bases remained unmatched. The CDR3 region is CASSVGQGSRRTGELFF. For the CDR3, the DNA is TGTGCCAGTAGTGTCGGACAGGGATCGAGACGGACCGGGGAGCTGTTTTTT. Full variable domain (missing parts from reference TRBV19 and TRBJ2-2): DGGITQSPKYLFRKEGQNVTLSCEQNLNHDAMYWYRQDPGQGLRLIYYSQIVNDFQKGDIAEGYSVSREKKESFPLTVTSAQKNPTAFYLCASSVGQGSRRTGELFFGEGSRLTVL.

This clone appeared a single time. The rearrangement joins TRBV7-9 to TRBJ2-3, with D tentatively TRBD2 (6 bases). V was shortened by 8 bases and J by 1 base, with 16 bases between the two germline ends. The V gene's germline CDR1 is SEHNR and CDR2 FQNEAQ (reference sequence). The CDR3 extends over 15 amino acids. The CDR3 loop is CASQQLSGRTDTQYF. CDR3 bases: TGTGCCAGCCAACAGTTGAGCGGGCGCACAGATACGCAGTATTTT.

In this sample, this clone turned up once. CDR3 nucleotides: TGTGCCAGCAGGGGGGGGGAAGAGACCCAGTACTTC. Translated: CASRGGEETQYF. J is TRBJ2-5 and V is TRBV28, with 7 bases lining up with TRBD2. Trimming cost V 6 bases and J 3 bases; bases outside gene matches: 1. From germline, CDR1 is MDHEN and CDR2 SYDVKM. The CDR3 covers 12 residues.

The chain uses TRBV4-2 and TRBJ2-7, with 9 bases that match TRBD2. V shed 0 bases, J shed 2 bases, and the junction held 5 bases outside the gene matches. Germline V gene lookup returns CDR1 LGHNA and CDR2 YNFKEQ. CDR3 size: 16 residues. CDR3 DNA sequence: TGTGCCAGCAGCCAAGATGCGGGGGGGGTGACCTACGAGCAGTACTTC. Translating it yields CASSQDAGGVTYEQYF.

The chain is built from TRBV7-2 and TRBJ2-7, with 9 bases matching TRBD2. Germline values: CDR1 SGHTA, CDR2 FQGNSA. The junction had 9 bases not matched to a gene; V was cut back by 6 bases and J by 3 bases. This CDR3 is built from 15 residues. The CDR3 region is CASSSAAGGHYEQYF. DNA for the CDR3: TGTGCCAGCAGTTCCGCGGCGGGGGGGCACTACGAGCAGTACTTC.

The gene calls are TRBV7-9 and TRBJ1-2; possible D gene TRBD1, 5 bases. The V gene's germline CDR1 is SEHNR and CDR2 FQNEAQ (reference sequence). The CDR3 covers 14 residues. The ends were cut back, 5 bases at V and 3 bases at J, with 13 bases in the middle. DNA for the CDR3: TGTGCCAGCAGCCGGGCTGGGGGGGACTATGGCTACACCTTC. Amino acids: CASSRAGGDYGYTF.

V is TRBV4-3 and J is TRBJ2-7; D remains unclear. The CDR3 length is 14 residues. Trimming removed 2 bases from V and 0 bases from J, with 8 bases in between. Germline assignment: CDR1 LGHNA and CDR2 YSLEER. The CDR3 DNA follows: TGCGCCAGCAGCCAAATCGCTAACTCCTACGAGCAGTACTTC. Translation gives CASSQIANSYEQYF.

In regard to this clone: The sample contains more than one DNA sequence encoding this CDR3. This chain connects TRBV2 to TRBJ2-1; perhaps TRBD2 as D (8 bases). Germline values: CDR1 SNHLY, CDR2 FYNNEI. This CDR3 spans 15 amino acids. V shed 5 bases and J shed 7 bases, with 18 bases lying between them. CDR3 loop: CASSRGLAGGNEQFF. For the CDR3, the DNA is TGTGCCAGCAGTAGGGGGCTAGCGGGTGGGAATGAGCAGTTCTTC.